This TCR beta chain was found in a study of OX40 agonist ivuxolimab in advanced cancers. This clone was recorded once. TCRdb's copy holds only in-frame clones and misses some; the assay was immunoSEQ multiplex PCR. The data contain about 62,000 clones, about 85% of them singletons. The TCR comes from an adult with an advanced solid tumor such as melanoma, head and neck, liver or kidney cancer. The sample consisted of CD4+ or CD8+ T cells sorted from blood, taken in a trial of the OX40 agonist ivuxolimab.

The CDR3 region has the DNA TGCAGCGTTGAAGAGGGCTATGGCTACACCTTC. Protein sequence: CSVEEGYGYTF. The J gene is TRBJ1-2, the V gene TRBV29-1, with D unclear. V lost 0 bases to trimming and J lost 4 bases, with 3 bases between them. Germline values: CDR1 SQVTM, CDR2 ANQGSEA. There are 11 residues in the CDR3.